The rows below give T cell receptor beta chains drawn from one sample of a study of blood T cell repertoires in COVID-19. Measured with immunoSEQ multiplex PCR; TCRdb has only the in-frame clones, and not every one. Of 130,000 to 150,000 clones listed, approximately 80% were seen once; the top ten hold 5.5% to 7%. The sample was peripheral blood. The receptors originated from a human donor in a cohort sampled during active COVID-19. The CDR3 runs from the conserved cysteine through the conserved F or W. The D gene is left open where the match is weak. Clone sizes are given selectively: once, few, many, or a class where the clone is expanded.

j_gene: TRBJ2-3
abundance: NA
d_gene: NA
v_gene: TRBV7-3
CDR3nt: TGTGCCAGCAGCTCATCGACTGCTAGCACAGATACGCAGTATTTT
CDR3aa: CASSSSTASTDTQYF

j_gene: TRBJ1-6
abundance: NA
d_gene: TRBD1
v_gene: TRBV5-4
CDR3nt: TGTGCCAGCAGCTTGGGGCCGACAGGGAATAATTCACCCCTCCACTTT
CDR3aa: CASSLGPTGNNSPLHF

j_gene: TRBJ2-7
abundance: few
d_gene: NA
v_gene: TRBV6-2/TRBV6-3
CDR3nt: TGTGCCAGCAGTTTCGAGACAGTCTACGAGCAGTACTTC
CDR3aa: CASSFETVYEQYF

j_gene: TRBJ1-5
abundance: NA
d_gene: TRBD1
v_gene: TRBV10-3
CDR3nt: TGTGCCATCAGGTCAGACAGGGGCAATCAGCCCCAGCATTTT
CDR3aa: CAIRSDRGNQPQHF

j_gene: TRBJ2-3
abundance: NA
d_gene: NA
v_gene: TRBV7-6
CDR3nt: TGTGCCAGCAGCTTCAACCCAGGGTCGCCCACAGATACGCAGTATTTT
CDR3aa: CASSFNPGSPTDTQYF

j_gene: TRBJ1-3
abundance: NA
d_gene: NA
v_gene: TRBV27
CDR3nt: TGTGCCAGCAGTCGACAGGCCAGCTCTGGAAACACCATATATTTT
CDR3aa: CASSRQASSGNTIYF

j_gene: TRBJ2-7
abundance: NA
d_gene: NA
v_gene: TRBV3-1/TRBV3-2
CDR3nt: TGTGCCAGCAGCCAAGATCTTGTCGGGGTGTCCTACGAGCAGTACTTC
CDR3aa: CASSQDLVGVSYEQYF

j_gene: TRBJ1-1
abundance: NA
d_gene: NA
v_gene: TRBV5-6
CDR3nt: TGTGCCAGCAGCTTGGATGGAGGTAGCGACACTGAAGCTTTCTTT
CDR3aa: CASSLDGGSDTEAFF

j_gene: TRBJ2-1
abundance: NA
d_gene: NA
v_gene: TRBV18
CDR3nt: TGTGCCAGCTCACCGGTCAGGGCAGGATATGAGCAGTTCTTC
CDR3aa: CASSPVRAGYEQFF

j_gene: TRBJ1-1
abundance: NA
d_gene: NA
v_gene: TRBV9
CDR3nt: TGTGCCAGCAACCCCCCGGGGGGTACTGAAGCTTTCTTT
CDR3aa: CASNPPGGTEAFF

j_gene: TRBJ1-4
abundance: NA
d_gene: TRBD1
v_gene: TRBV15
CDR3nt: TGTGCCACCAGCACGGGACAGAAGGAAAAACTGTTTTTT
CDR3aa: CATSTGQKEKLFF

j_gene: TRBJ2-2
abundance: NA
d_gene: NA
v_gene: TRBV18
CDR3nt: TGTGCCAGCTCACCCTCCGGGGAGCTGTTTTTT
CDR3aa: CASSPSGELFF

j_gene: TRBJ2-2
abundance: NA
d_gene: NA
v_gene: TRBV19
CDR3nt: TGTGCCAGTAGTGCTGACCAGGGGAACACCGGGGAGCTGTTTTTT
CDR3aa: CASSADQGNTGELFF

j_gene: TRBJ1-1
abundance: NA
d_gene: NA
v_gene: TRBV27
CDR3nt: TGTGCCAGCAGTTTATACCGGTTACGGGAGTTCGGCACTGAAGCTTTCTTT
CDR3aa: CASSLYRLREFGTEAFF

j_gene: TRBJ1-3
abundance: NA
d_gene: NA
v_gene: TRBV27
CDR3nt: TGTGCCAGCAGTTTCGGGGGTGGTTCTGGAAACACCATATATTTT
CDR3aa: CASSFGGGSGNTIYF

j_gene: TRBJ2-3
abundance: NA
d_gene: TRBD2
v_gene: TRBV9
CDR3nt: TGTGCCAGCAGCGTAGGAGCGGGGGCCTACACAGATACGCAGTATTTT
CDR3aa: CASSVGAGAYTDTQYF

j_gene: TRBJ2-7
abundance: NA
d_gene: TRBD2
v_gene: TRBV24-1
CDR3nt: TGTGCCACCAGTGCTCAGGGGCGGACTAGCGGGGGGCACGAGCAGTACTTC
CDR3aa: CATSAQGRTSGGHEQYF

j_gene: TRBJ2-4
abundance: NA
d_gene: NA
v_gene: TRBV10-1
CDR3nt: TGCGCCAGCAGCGGGGCCAAAAACATTCAGTACTTC
CDR3aa: CASSGAKNIQYF

j_gene: TRBJ2-1
abundance: NA
d_gene: TRBD1
v_gene: TRBV5-1
CDR3nt: TGCGCCAGCAGCACAACCACAGGGGGCAATGAGCAGTTCTTC
CDR3aa: CASSTTTGGNEQFF

j_gene: TRBJ1-1
abundance: NA
d_gene: NA
v_gene: TRBV6-5
CDR3nt: TGTGCCAGCAGTTACGACTGGGAGGACACTGAAGCTTTCTTT
CDR3aa: CASSYDWEDTEAFF

j_gene: TRBJ2-5
abundance: many
d_gene: NA
v_gene: TRBV20-1
CDR3nt: TGCAGCTCACAAAACCAAGAGACCCAGTACTTC
CDR3aa: CSSQNQETQYF

j_gene: TRBJ1-1
abundance: NA
d_gene: TRBD1
v_gene: TRBV5-1
CDR3nt: TGCGCCAGCAGCTTGGATACAGGGGCCCGGGTGCCTGAAGCTTTCTTT
CDR3aa: CASSLDTGARVPEAFF

j_gene: TRBJ2-7
abundance: NA
d_gene: TRBD2
v_gene: TRBV7-8
CDR3nt: TGTGCCAGCAGCTCCCTAGCGGGGGGCTCCTACGAGCAGTACTTC
CDR3aa: CASSSLAGGSYEQYF

j_gene: TRBJ2-3
abundance: NA
d_gene: TRBD2
v_gene: TRBV7-3
CDR3nt: TGTGCCAGCTCCAAAACTAGCGGGGTAGATACGCAGTATTTT
CDR3aa: CASSKTSGVDTQYF

j_gene: TRBJ1-2
abundance: NA
d_gene: NA
v_gene: TRBV6-5
CDR3nt: TGTGCCAGCAGCCGGGGGGGGAACTATGGCTACACCTTC
CDR3aa: CASSRGGNYGYTF

j_gene: TRBJ2-2
abundance: NA
d_gene: NA
v_gene: TRBV15
CDR3nt: TGTGCCACCAGCAGAGATATTACAGCCTTCCCCACCGGGGAGCTGTTTTTT
CDR3aa: CATSRDITAFPTGELFF

j_gene: TRBJ2-3
abundance: NA
d_gene: TRBD2
v_gene: TRBV5-5
CDR3nt: TGTGCCAGCAGCTTGTCAAGTAGCGGGGGGTCTAGCACAGATACGCAGTATTTT
CDR3aa: CASSLSSSGGSSTDTQYF

j_gene: TRBJ1-4
abundance: NA
d_gene: NA
v_gene: TRBV5-1
CDR3nt: TGCGCCAGCAGCTTGTCGTCAGGGTCTAATGAAAAACTGTTTTTT
CDR3aa: CASSLSSGSNEKLFF

j_gene: TRBJ1-1
abundance: NA
d_gene: NA
v_gene: TRBV6-4
CDR3nt: TGTGCCAGCAGTCCTAATACAGGGTCGACTGAAGCTTTCTTT
CDR3aa: CASSPNTGSTEAFF

j_gene: TRBJ1-2
abundance: NA
d_gene: TRBD1
v_gene: TRBV7-2
CDR3nt: TGTGCCAGCAGCTTAGACGGGACAGGGTATGGCTACACCTTC
CDR3aa: CASSLDGTGYGYTF

j_gene: TRBJ1-4
abundance: NA
d_gene: NA
v_gene: TRBV23-1
CDR3nt: TGCGCCAGGGCAGGGAGGAGCCTGGCTAATGAAAAACTGTTTTTT
CDR3aa: CARAGRSLANEKLFF

j_gene: TRBJ2-1
abundance: NA
d_gene: TRBD2
v_gene: TRBV11-2
CDR3nt: TGTGCCAGCAGCCTCAGACTAGCGGGGGGCCCCCGGAATGAGCAGTTCTTC
CDR3aa: CASSLRLAGGPRNEQFF

j_gene: TRBJ2-2
abundance: NA
d_gene: NA
v_gene: TRBV12-5
CDR3nt: TGTGCTAGTGGTTCCCGTGCCGGGGAGCTGTTTTTT
CDR3aa: CASGSRAGELFF

j_gene: TRBJ2-6
abundance: NA
d_gene: NA
v_gene: TRBV30
CDR3nt: TGTGCCTGGAGTATCCAGGGGGGTTTTGGGGCCAACGTCCTGACTTTC
CDR3aa: CAWSIQGGFGANVLTF

j_gene: TRBJ2-5
abundance: NA
d_gene: NA
v_gene: TRBV14
CDR3nt: TGTGCCAGCAGCCAATTAGCACAAGAGACCCAGTACTTC
CDR3aa: CASSQLAQETQYF

j_gene: TRBJ2-3
abundance: NA
d_gene: NA
v_gene: TRBV9
CDR3nt: TGTGCCAGCAGCGTAGACAGAGATACGCAGTATTTT
CDR3aa: CASSVDRDTQYF

j_gene: TRBJ2-7
abundance: NA
d_gene: NA
v_gene: TRBV28
CDR3nt: TGTGCCAGCATCAGGGGCTTCTCCTACGAGCAGTACTTC
CDR3aa: CASIRGFSYEQYF

j_gene: TRBJ2-7
abundance: NA
d_gene: TRBD1
v_gene: TRBV28
CDR3nt: TGTGCCAGCACCCCCTGGGCCGGGGACAGGGAATACGAGCAGTACTTC
CDR3aa: CASTPWAGDREYEQYF

j_gene: TRBJ2-2
abundance: NA
d_gene: NA
v_gene: TRBV7-9
CDR3nt: TGTGCCAGCAGCCGGACAGAGACCGGGGAGCTGTTTTTT
CDR3aa: CASSRTETGELFF

j_gene: TRBJ2-7
abundance: NA
d_gene: TRBD1
v_gene: TRBV15
CDR3nt: TGTGCCACCAGCAGCCGGGACAGCTCCTACGAGCAGTACTTC
CDR3aa: CATSSRDSSYEQYF

j_gene: TRBJ2-7
abundance: NA
d_gene: TRBD1
v_gene: TRBV11-2
CDR3nt: TGTGCCAGCAGCTCACTGGGACAGGGCGAGCAGTACTTC
CDR3aa: CASSSLGQGEQYF

j_gene: TRBJ2-1
abundance: NA
d_gene: NA
v_gene: TRBV7-9
CDR3nt: TGTGCCAGCAGCTTAGTTCAGGGAATCTACAATGAGCAGTTCTTC
CDR3aa: CASSLVQGIYNEQFF

j_gene: TRBJ1-4
abundance: NA
d_gene: TRBD1
v_gene: TRBV9
CDR3nt: TGTGCCAGCAGCGTAGAGCCCCGGCAGGGGGCAGAAAAACTGTTTTTT
CDR3aa: CASSVEPRQGAEKLFF

j_gene: TRBJ1-1
abundance: NA
d_gene: NA
v_gene: TRBV6-5
CDR3nt: TGTGCCGGTAAAGGAGTCGGGAACACTGAAGCTTTCTTT
CDR3aa: CAGKGVGNTEAFF

j_gene: TRBJ2-7
abundance: few
d_gene: TRBD1
v_gene: TRBV18
CDR3nt: TGTGCCAGCTCCCTTAGCCCGGGACAGGTGGCCGAGCAGTACTTC
CDR3aa: CASSLSPGQVAEQYF

j_gene: TRBJ1-1
abundance: many
d_gene: TRBD1
v_gene: TRBV11-2
CDR3nt: TGTGCCAGCAGCTTAGAAATGGTAGGGACAGGGCGAACTTTCTTT
CDR3aa: CASSLEMVGTGRTFF

j_gene: TRBJ1-1
abundance: NA
d_gene: TRBD1
v_gene: TRBV5-1
CDR3nt: TGCGCCAGCAGCCCTGGACAGGGTTCAGGGAACACTGAAGCTTTCTTT
CDR3aa: CASSPGQGSGNTEAFF

j_gene: TRBJ2-7
abundance: NA
d_gene: NA
v_gene: TRBV21-1
CDR3nt: TGTGCCAGCAGCCCCCGAGAGTCTCTAACCTACGAGCAGTACTTC
CDR3aa: CASSPRESLTYEQYF

j_gene: TRBJ2-5
abundance: NA
d_gene: TRBD2
v_gene: TRBV5-1
CDR3nt: TGCGCCAGCAGCTTGTCGCCCCTCGGGGGGTCGCAAGAGACCCAGTACTTC
CDR3aa: CASSLSPLGGSQETQYF

j_gene: TRBJ2-1
abundance: NA
d_gene: TRBD2
v_gene: TRBV19
CDR3nt: TGTGCCAGTAGTCGGGGGGGAAGCAACAATGAGCAGTTCTTC
CDR3aa: CASSRGGSNNEQFF

j_gene: TRBJ2-3
abundance: NA
d_gene: NA
v_gene: TRBV20-1
CDR3nt: TGCAGTGCTAGTATCCCCCTTTCGGGGGATTCAGATACGCAGTATTTT
CDR3aa: CSASIPLSGDSDTQYF

j_gene: TRBJ2-3
abundance: NA
d_gene: NA
v_gene: TRBV11-3
CDR3nt: TGTGCCAGCAGCTTGGGACACACAGATACGCAGTATTTT
CDR3aa: CASSLGHTDTQYF

j_gene: TRBJ1-6
abundance: NA
d_gene: NA
v_gene: TRBV10-3
CDR3nt: TGTGCCATCAGGGCAGGGTCAGGGTCCTATAATTCACCCCTCCACTTT
CDR3aa: CAIRAGSGSYNSPLHF

j_gene: TRBJ1-2
abundance: NA
d_gene: TRBD1
v_gene: TRBV30
CDR3nt: TGTGCCGGATCTATCGCGATATTGAAAGACAGGGTCTCTGGCTACACCTTC
CDR3aa: CAGSIAILKDRVSGYTF

j_gene: TRBJ1-6
abundance: once
d_gene: TRBD1
v_gene: TRBV7-8
CDR3nt: TGTGCCAGCAGCGCACAAAATCTACAGGGGGCGCCGGGTAATTCACCCCTCCACTTT
CDR3aa: CASSAQNLQGAPGNSPLHF